The 22 T cell receptor beta chains reported below all come from one sample, sequenced in a study of cytomegalovirus exposure and HLA in healthy donors (dated by TCRdb to between 2016 and 2019). The library was made by the immunoSEQ multiplex PCR assay. For the multiplex PCR, a mixture combining 60 forward primers for TCR Vbeta segments and 13 reverse primers for TCR Jbeta segments was used. Here the immuneACCESS table is served through TCRdb, limited to in-frame sequences with V and J called. Missing clones are a known gap in these copies; in checked studies unresolved V genes cover under half, and the rest lacks a known reason. Counted in this sample were tens of thousands of clones; about 84% of them appeared once. The ten largest make up around 6% of the sample. The sample was PBMCs. Receptor source: a male donor in good health and CMV-seronegative.

This clone was recorded a few times. The chain links TRBV4-3 to TRBJ2-7; D may be TRBD1 (6 bases). Germline CDR1 LGHNA, CDR2 YSLEER. This CDR3 region has 16 residues. V shed 4 bases and J shed 6 bases, with 22 bases lying between them. CDR3 coding DNA: TGCGCCAGCAGCCCCGTTCTAGGGGGTGGCCCCCTCGAGCAGTACTTC. Translating gives CASSPVLGGGPLEQYF.

This clone came up once. This chain connects TRBV6-1 to TRBJ2-5, with a weak D call TRBD2 (6 bases). Between the trimmed V and J ends, which lost 4 bases and 11 bases, there was a span of 11 bases. CDR3 length equals 11 residues. Germline-derived CDR1 and CDR2 are MNHNS and SASEGT. CDR3 coding DNA: TGTGCCAGCAGTGGAGGCGGGGAGCAGTACTTC. This encodes CASSGGGEQYF.

The chain couples TRBV20-1 to TRBJ2-1; the D is unclear. CDR1 and CDR2 from the germline V gene are DFQATT and SNEGSKA (reference sequence). The germline V and J ends were trimmed by 6 bases and 6 bases, with 9 bases remaining between them. The CDR3 consists of 11 residues. CDR3 sequence: CSALGINEQFF. The CDR3 nucleotides read TGCAGTGCGCTAGGCATCAATGAGCAGTTCTTC.

This chain connects TRBV4-3 to TRBJ2-7, with D possibly TRBD2 on 5 matching bases. The CDR3 consists of 15 residues. V was cut by 0 bases and J by 2 bases, with 11 bases left in between. The germline CDR1 and CDR2 sequences are LGHNA and YSLEER. The CDR3 loop reads CASSQDRGGAYEQYF. CDR3 coding DNA: TGCGCCAGCAGCCAAGATCGTGGAGGCGCCTACGAGCAGTACTTC.

A few counts support this clone. The rearrangement links TRBV19 to TRBJ2-2, with D maybe TRBD1 (6 bases). Germline V gene sequence: CDR1 LNHDA, CDR2 SQIVND (reference sequence). V was shortened by 3 bases and J by 4 bases, with 15 bases between the two germline ends. This CDR3 comprises 16 residues. This CDR3 is CASSMGRWTATGELFF. For the CDR3, the DNA is TGTGCCAGTAGTATGGGACGTTGGACAGCCACCGGGGAGCTGTTTTTT.

This clone was seen just once. V gene TRBV30 combines with J gene TRBJ1-2; TRBD1 is a possible D gene (6 bases). Germline-derived CDR1 and CDR2 are GTSNPN and SVGIG (reference sequence). Trimming removed 2 bases at V and 6 bases at J, with 10 bases between. The CDR3 is 12 amino acids. The CDR3 here is CAWSLHRDGYTF. In DNA form, the CDR3 reads TGTGCCTGGAGTCTACACAGGGATGGCTACACCTTC.

The chain uses TRBV25-1 and TRBJ2-7; 7 nucleotides align to TRBD1. Germline lookup yields CDR1 MGHDK and CDR2 SYGVNS. This CDR3 is built from 12 residues. V dropped 4 bases and J dropped 3; count of bases not matched to a gene: 0. CDR3 sequence reads: CASSGTGYEQYF. CDR3 sequence (DNA): TGTGCCAGCAGTGGGACAGGCTACGAGCAGTACTTC.

For the CDR3, the DNA is TGCAGCGCTGACAGGGGTCCGAACACTGAAGCTTTCTTT. Its protein is CSADRGPNTEAFF. The V call is TRBV29-1, the J call TRBJ1-1, with 8 bases fitting TRBD1. Per germline, CDR1 SQVTM and CDR2 ANQGSEA. The CDR3 has 13 residues. The V and J ends lost 7 bases and 1 base, in that order; junction bases with no gene match: 5.

V gene TRBV6-4 combines with J gene TRBJ1-2; 7 bases are shared with TRBD1. V gave up 2 bases and J gave up 5 bases; unmatched junction bases: 8. CDR3 length: 15 amino acids. The germline V gene encodes CDR1 MRHNA and CDR2 SNTAGT. The CDR3 DNA is TGTGCCAGCAGTGACACGGCGGCAGGGGGATATGGCTACACCTTC. The encoded protein is CASSDTAAGGYGYTF.

The CDR3 DNA reads TGTGCCAGCAGCCCCTTAGGGGGGGAATACGAGCAGTACTTC. Its protein is CASSPLGGEYEQYF. The V gene is TRBV5-6, the J gene TRBJ2-7; tentative D call: TRBD2 (7 bases). The CDR3 loop spans 14 amino acids. CDR1 and CDR2 from the germline V gene are SGHDT and YYEEEE. The V end was cut by 4 bases, the J end by 4 bases, with 15 bases between.

CDR3 region: CASSVIGAGYGYTF. The CDR3 DNA reads as TGTGCCAGCAGCGTAATCGGCGCAGGGTATGGCTACACCTTC. The chain is built from TRBV9 and TRBJ1-2, with TRBD1 as a possible D gene (5 bases). Per the germline V gene, CDR1 is SGDLS and CDR2 is YYNGEE. Trimming took 1 base from V and 5 from J, leaving 12 bases between them. The CDR3 sequence is 14 residues long.

CDR3 nucleotide sequence: TGTGCCAGCAGTGAAATATACCTTCTAGGGGGCGGTGGCACTGAAGCTTTCTTT. Amino acids: CASSEIYLLGGGGTEAFF. The chain uses TRBV6-1 and TRBJ1-1, with 7 bases identical to TRBD1. The CDR3 is 18 residues long. Germline V gives CDR1 MNHNS, CDR2 SASEGT. V dropped 2 bases and J dropped 4; count of bases not matched to a gene: 16.

J is TRBJ2-5 and V is TRBV12-5; D may be TRBD2 (6 bases). The CDR3 sequence is 15 residues long. Germline V gives CDR1 LGHNT, CDR2 FRNRAP. Trimming removed 2 bases at V and 3 bases at J, with 13 bases between. The chain's CDR3 is CASGLSPGGEETQYF. The DNA of the CDR3 is TGTGCTAGTGGTTTGTCTCCAGGCGGGGAAGAGACCCAGTACTTC. Together with reference TRBV12-5 and TRBJ2-5, the CDR3 gives the full variable domain: DARVTQTPRHKVTEMGQEVTMRCQPILGHNTVFWYRQTMMQGLELLAYFRNRAPLDDSGMPKDRFSAEMPDATLATLKIQPSEPRDSAVYFCASGLSPGGEETQYFGPGTRLLVL.

The V and J genes are TRBV15 and TRBJ1-2, with no clear D. V was pared by 0 bases and J by 7 bases, with 9 bases between. Per the germline V gene, CDR1 is LNHNV and CDR2 is YYDKDF (reference sequence). The CDR3 has 13 amino acids. In nucleotides, the CDR3 is TGTGCCACCAGCAGAGAGGGCGGGTTTGGCTACACCTTC. Encoded protein: CATSREGGFGYTF.

V usage is TRBV19 and J usage is TRBJ1-2; TRBD1 matches 10 bases. Germline V gene lookup returns CDR1 LNHDA and CDR2 SQIVND (reference sequence). The trim removed 6 bases at V and 6 bases at J, leaving 7 bases unmatched. The CDR3 sequence is 14 residues long. The CDR3, as DNA: TGTGCCAGTAGGGCTCCGACAGGGGGCGATGGCTACACCTTC. Its translation: CASRAPTGGDGYTF.

The V and J genes are TRBV11-3 and TRBJ2-1; D is unresolved. Germline CDR1 reads SGHNT; CDR2 reads YENEEA. Trimming removed 0 bases from V and 0 bases from J, with 6 bases in between. This CDR3 has 15 residues. The CDR3 here is CASSLDPSSYNEQFF. The CDR3 coding sequence is TGTGCCAGCAGCTTAGACCCTAGCTCCTACAATGAGCAGTTCTTC.

The V gene is TRBV7-2, the J gene TRBJ2-5; tentative D call: TRBD1 (5 bases). The CDR3 is 16 residues long. Trimming removed 1 base from V and 7 bases from J, with 19 bases in between. Looked up from germline, CDR1 is SGHTA and CDR2 is FQGNSA. CDR3 bases: TGTGCCAGCAGCTTAGAAGGCGGCAGGGTACGTGTGACCCAGTACTTC. It encodes CASSLEGGRVRVTQYF.

The chain joins TRBV6-5 to TRBJ1-6; weak D call: TRBD1 (5 bases). CDR3 length: 14 amino acids. V dropped 5 bases and J dropped 10 bases, with 15 bases sitting between them. Germline assignment: CDR1 MNHEY and CDR2 SVGAGI. CDR3 nucleotide sequence: TGTGCCAGCAGTGAGCAGGGTTTAGGCTCACCCCTCCACTTT. Translation gives CASSEQGLGSPLHF.

The V gene is TRBV4-3, the J gene TRBJ1-2; maybe TRBD1 (6 bases). CDR1 is LGHNA and CDR2 is YSLEER in the germline V gene. The CDR3 runs to 15 residues. V was pared by 0 bases and J by 7 bases, with 15 bases between. CDR3 in amino acids: CASSQEIAGDLGYTF. The CDR3, as DNA: TGCGCCAGCAGCCAAGAAATAGCAGGGGATCTTGGCTACACCTTC.

CDR3 nucleotides: TGTGCCAGTAGTATAGATCTGCCGGGCCGGGACATCTCCTACGAGCAGTACTTC. Its protein is CASSIDLPGRDISYEQYF. The V call is TRBV19, the J call TRBJ2-7; D possibly corresponds to TRBD1 (6 bases). The V and J ends lost 0 bases and 0 bases respectively, with 18 bases between them. Germline V gives CDR1 LNHDA, CDR2 SQIVND (reference sequence). The CDR3 spans 18 residues.

The chain carries TRBV2 and TRBJ1-2; TRBD1 matches 7 bases. CDR3 size: 11 residues. Germline loops: CDR1 SNHLY, CDR2 FYNNEI. Trimming cost V 8 bases and J 8 bases; bases outside gene matches: 5. CDR3 sequence (DNA): TGTGCCAGCTACGGGACAGAGGGCTACACCTTC. Its protein is CASYGTEGYTF.

This chain uses TRBV4-2 with TRBJ1-5, with TRBD1 as a possible D gene (6 bases). V was shortened by 4 bases and J by 4 bases, with 8 bases between the two germline ends. Germline V gene sequence: CDR1 LGHNA, CDR2 YNFKEQ. The CDR3 is 13 residues long. CDR3 sequence: CASSRDTNQPQHF. CDR3 bases: TGTGCCAGCAGCCGGGACACAAATCAGCCCCAGCATTTT.